A single sample is the source of the 32 T cell receptor beta chains below, sequenced in a study of shared clonotypes between healthy human individuals. TCRdb's table, derived via immunoSEQ multiplex PCR, lists solely in-frame clones and lacks some. The sample has some 2 million clones; about 95% are singletons. The sequencing sample was made of naive CD4+ T cells sorted from blood. Stated subset: CD45RA+ positively selected. The receptors originated from a man between 18 and 35 years old in good health.

The V and J genes are TRBV29-1 and TRBJ2-5; TRBD2 is a possible D gene (6 bases). V lost 7 bases, J lost 4 bases, and 13 bases lay in between. CDR3 length: 12 amino acids. The germline V gene encodes CDR1 SQVTM and CDR2 ANQGSEA. As DNA, the CDR3 is TGCAGCGCCTCCTACGGGGGAGAGACCCAGTACTTC. This sequence encodes CSASYGGETQYF.

The chain combines TRBV19 with TRBJ2-2; tentatively, D is TRBD2 (6 bases). Trimming removed 6 bases from V and 0 bases from J, with 14 bases in between. The CDR3 is made up of 16 amino acids. Germline assignment: CDR1 LNHDA and CDR2 SQIVND (reference sequence). DNA for the CDR3: TGTGCCAGTAGCTCCCACGGCGGGGCGAACACCGGGGAGCTGTTTTTT. This gives the protein CASSSHGGANTGELFF. Combining the CDR3 with reference TRBV19 and TRBJ2-2 gives the whole variable domain DGGITQSPKYLFRKEGQNVTLSCEQNLNHDAMYWYRQDPGQGLRLIYYSQIVNDFQKGDIAEGYSVSREKKESFPLTVTSAQKNPTAFYLCASSSHGGANTGELFFGEGSRLTVL.

The CDR3 region is CAWSVGSQDTQYF. The CDR3 DNA reads TGTGCCTGGAGTGTTGGGAGTCAGGATACGCAGTATTTT. The chain has TRBV30 and TRBJ2-3; D is perhaps TRBD2 (5 bases). The V end lost 0 bases, the J end lost 6 bases, and 10 bases lay between the germline ends. The germline gives CDR1 GTSNPN, CDR2 SVGIG (reference sequence). CDR3 length: 13 amino acids.

This clone was detected only once. The V and J genes are TRBV30 and TRBJ1-6; 7 bases are a match to TRBD1. The CDR3 is made up of 14 amino acids. The junction had 4 bases not matched to a gene; V was cut back by 0 bases and J by 8 bases. Germline assignment: CDR1 GTSNPN and CDR2 SVGIG (reference sequence). The DNA of the CDR3 is TGTGCCTGGAGTGTACGCGGGACAGATTCACCCCTCCACTTT. Translated, it gives CAWSVRGTDSPLHF.

This chain joins TRBV6-6 and TRBJ2-1; D possibly corresponds to TRBD2 (5 bases). There are 14 residues in the CDR3. The germline gives CDR1 MNHNY, CDR2 SVGAGI (reference sequence). V was pared by 10 bases and J by 5 bases, with 18 bases between. CDR3 sequence: CATLHGGGNNEQFF. The CDR3 DNA reads TGTGCCACCCTACATGGCGGAGGCAACAATGAGCAGTTCTTC.

The chain combines TRBV5-4 with TRBJ2-5, with D unclear. CDR1 SGHNT and CDR2 YYREEE come from the germline V gene (reference sequence). V was pared by 0 bases and J by 4 bases, with 10 bases between. The CDR3 runs 14 residues. Written as DNA, the CDR3 is TGTGCCAGCAGCTTGGCGAGCGCCAGAGAGACCCAGTACTTC. It yields the protein CASSLASARETQYF. Filled out from reference TRBV5-4 and TRBJ2-5, the complete variable domain reads ETGVTQSPTHLIKTRGQQVTLRCSSQSGHNTVSWYQQALGQGPQFIFQYYREEENGRGNFPPRFSGLQFPNYSSELNVNALELDDSALYLCASSLASARETQYFGPGTRLLVL.

V is TRBV5-1 and J is TRBJ2-7, with D tentatively TRBD1 (6 bases). CDR3 size: 14 residues. Germline V CDR1 and CDR2: SGHRS, YFSETQ. V lost 6 bases to trimming and J lost 2 bases, with 15 bases between them. The CDR3 reads CASTYGQFAYEQYF. As DNA, the CDR3 is TGCGCCAGCACATATGGACAGTTTGCCTACGAGCAGTACTTC. Supplemented by reference TRBV5-1 and TRBJ2-7, the full variable domain reads KAGVTQTPRYLIKTRGQQVTLSCSPISGHRSVSWYQQTPGQGLQFLFEYFSETQRNKGNFPGRFSGRQFSNSRSEMNVSTLELGDSALYLCASTYGQFAYEQYFGPGTRLTVT.

Only one count was recorded for this clone. Within the sample, other DNA sequences also encode this same CDR3. This chain links TRBV5-1 with TRBJ2-3, with no clear D. The V end was cut by 0 bases, the J end by 2 bases, with 7 bases between. The V gene's germline CDR1 is SGHRS and CDR2 YFSETQ. CDR3 size: 14 residues. Written as DNA, the CDR3 is TGCGCCAGCAGCTTGGTTGGTTCCACAGATACGCAGTATTTT. Translated, it gives CASSLVGSTDTQYF.

The chain recombines TRBV30 with TRBJ2-2; the D is unclear. Germline V gene data show CDR1 as GTSNPN and CDR2 as SVGIG (reference sequence). This CDR3 is built from 15 residues. Deletions cut 5 bases from V and 6 bases from J, with 19 bases between. Here the CDR3 DNA reads TGTGCCTGGTCTATTGGTAGCTTTGGTTCCGGGGAGCTGTTTTTT. Translated: CAWSIGSFGSGELFF.

The chain has TRBV10-3 and TRBJ2-1, with TRBD1 identical over 12 bases. V shed 4 bases, J shed 7 bases, and the junction held 5 bases outside the gene matches. This CDR3 comprises 15 residues. Germline CDR1 and CDR2: ENHRY and SYGVKD. The CDR3 region is CAISGGQGALNEQFF. For the CDR3, the DNA is TGTGCCATCAGTGGGGGACAGGGGGCATTAAATGAGCAGTTCTTC.

J is TRBJ2-7 and V is TRBV9; 7 nucleotides match TRBD2. J was trimmed by 4 bases and V by 0 bases; bases with no gene match: 7. The CDR3 totals 15 residues. Germline V gene data show CDR1 as SGDLS and CDR2 as YYNGEE. The CDR3, as DNA: TGTGCCAGCAGCGTAGGGGAGGGCAGCCGTTACGAGCAGTACTTC. This translates into CASSVGEGSRYEQYF.

The chain carries TRBV28 and TRBJ1-6, with D unclear. V was pared by 6 bases and J by 9 bases, with 12 bases between. The CDR3 spans 13 residues. Germline V gene data show CDR1 as MDHEN and CDR2 as SYDVKM. The CDR3 nucleotides are TGTGCCAGCAGCCAAAGTGATTTTTCACCCCTCCACTTT. Amino acid sequence: CASSQSDFSPLHF.

This clone has just one count. The chain carries TRBV2 and TRBJ2-3; 10 bases fit TRBD1. This CDR3 is 15 amino acids long. V lost 6 bases, J lost 4 bases, and 7 bases stayed unmatched. Germline CDR1 and CDR2: SNHLY and FYNNEI. CDR3 amino acids: CASRKTGGESDTQYF. CDR3 nucleotide sequence: TGTGCCAGCAGGAAGACAGGGGGCGAATCAGATACGCAGTATTTT.

The chain has TRBV6-5 and TRBJ1-6; D gene uncertain. Germline assignment: CDR1 MNHEY and CDR2 SVGAGI. Trimming removed 6 bases at V and 7 bases at J, with 16 bases between. The CDR3 spans 15 residues. The CDR3 sequence: CASSPYNGENSPLHF. DNA of the CDR3: TGTGCCAGCAGCCCCTACAACGGTGAGAATTCACCCCTCCACTTT.

V is TRBV7-2 and J is TRBJ2-7; D is unclear. This CDR3 comprises 13 residues. Deletions cut 1 base from V and 4 bases from J, with 8 bases between. Germline assignment: CDR1 SGHTA and CDR2 FQGNSA. CDR3 sequence: CASSLVVWYEQYF. CDR3 in DNA: TGTGCCAGCAGCTTAGTAGTTTGGTACGAGCAGTACTTC. The entire variable domain, with the rest obtained from reference TRBV7-2 and TRBJ2-7, is as follows: GAGVSQSPSNKVTEKGKDVELRCDPISGHTALYWYRQSLGQGLEFLIYFQGNSAPDKSGLPSDRFSAERTGGSVSTLTIQRTQQEDSAVYLCASSLVVWYEQYFGPGTRLTVT.

In regard to this clone: The sample holds other DNA sequences that translate to the same CDR3. This chain connects TRBV28 to TRBJ2-5, with unresolved D. The CDR3 covers 11 residues. Germline V lookup: CDR1 MDHEN, CDR2 SYDVKM. Between the trimmed V and J ends, which lost 2 bases and 5 bases, there was a span of 3 bases. The CDR3 protein is CASSLRETQYF. The CDR3 bases are TGTGCCAGCAGTTTAAGGGAGACCCAGTACTTC.

J is TRBJ2-2 and V is TRBV7-9; perhaps TRBD1 as D (5 bases). The ends were cut back, 5 bases at V and 0 bases at J, with 7 bases in the middle. The CDR3 loop spans 14 amino acids. CDR1 SEHNR and CDR2 FQNEAQ come from the germline V gene (reference sequence). As DNA, the CDR3 is TGTGCCAGCAGCCCAGGGACGAACACCGGGGAGCTGTTTTTT. Translation gives CASSPGTNTGELFF.

The V gene is TRBV18, the J gene TRBJ2-5, with unresolved D. Trimming shortened V by 0 bases and J by 0 bases, and 11 bases separated the two germline ends. Looked up from germline, CDR1 is KGHSH and CDR2 is LQKENI. The CDR3 spans 16 residues. The CDR3 nucleotides are TGTGCCAGCTCACCACCGGTGCAGGAGTACCAAGAGACCCAGTACTTC. Protein product: CASSPPVQEYQETQYF.

In this sample, this clone turned up a few times. Other DNA sequences in this sample translate to the same CDR3. V and J are TRBV7-9 and TRBJ1-1; weak D call: TRBD1 (5 bases). The V and J ends lost 2 bases and 0 bases respectively, with 7 bases between them. This CDR3 contains 14 residues. The germline V gene has CDR1 SEHNR and CDR2 FQNEAQ (reference sequence). The DNA of the CDR3 is TGTGCCAGCAGCTTAAGGACAATGAACACTGAAGCTTTCTTT. Protein: CASSLRTMNTEAFF.

Of note for this clone: The sample holds other DNA sequences that translate to the same CDR3. The chain recombines TRBV5-1 with TRBJ2-1, with a weak D call TRBD1 (5 bases). CDR3 length: 14 residues. Germline-derived CDR1 and CDR2 are SGHRS and YFSETQ. V was shortened by 0 bases and J by 1 base, with 5 bases between the two germline ends. Here the CDR3 DNA reads TGCGCCAGCAGCTTGGCAGGGTCCTACAATGAGCAGTTCTTC. Amino acid sequence: CASSLAGSYNEQFF. The whole variable domain, filled in from reference TRBV5-1 and TRBJ2-1, reads KAGVTQTPRYLIKTRGQQVTLSCSPISGHRSVSWYQQTPGQGLQFLFEYFSETQRNKGNFPGRFSGRQFSNSRSEMNVSTLELGDSALYLCASSLAGSYNEQFFGPGTRLTVL.

The chain links TRBV18 to TRBJ2-1, with 8 bases lining up with TRBD1. The length of the CDR3 is 15 residues. Germline V gene lookup returns CDR1 KGHSH and CDR2 LQKENI. The V gene end was trimmed by 6 bases and the J gene end by 2 bases; junction bases not matched to a gene: 6. CDR3 nucleotide sequence: TGTGCCAGCTCCCCCGGGGACAGGCCCTACAATGAGCAGTTCTTC. It specifies CASSPGDRPYNEQFF.

The V gene is TRBV2, the J gene TRBJ1-1; D remains unclear. Trimming removed 6 bases at V and 4 bases at J, with 12 bases between. The CDR3 has 13 residues. CDR1 and CDR2 (germline): SNHLY, FYNNEI. The chain's CDR3 is CASRDPGSTEAFF. The CDR3 coding sequence is TGTGCCAGCAGGGATCCGGGTAGCACTGAAGCTTTCTTT.

The chain combines TRBV6-1 with TRBJ2-3, with D possibly TRBD2 on 6 matching bases. The CDR3 covers 19 residues. V gave up 0 bases and J gave up 3 bases, with 22 bases separating them. Germline lookup yields CDR1 MNHNS and CDR2 SASEGT. The CDR3 bases are TGTGCCAGCAGTGAAGCATTGGGTTTTGTCGGAGGGCCTACAGATACGCAGTATTTT. It yields the protein CASSEALGFVGGPTDTQYF.

This clone was recorded a few times. In the same sample, other DNA sequences code for this CDR3. The chain carries TRBV10-3 and TRBJ2-3; no definite D call. Trimming pared 6 bases from V and 1 base from J, leaving 2 bases between. Germline lookup yields CDR1 ENHRY and CDR2 SYGVKD. The CDR3 runs to 11 residues. CDR3 sequence: CAIRGTDTQYF. CDR3 bases: TGTGCCATCAGGGGCACAGATACGCAGTATTTT.

As DNA, the CDR3 is TGTGCCAGCTCTGGGGCCAACGTCCTGACTTTC. It codes for CASSGANVLTF. This chain links TRBV7-3 with TRBJ2-6; D is unresolved. CDR3 length equals 11 residues. Trimming took off 8 bases at V and 1 base at J, with 0 bases between the two ends. Germline CDR1 reads SGHTA; CDR2 reads FQGTGA.

The genes are TRBV19 and TRBJ2-7, with 7 bases identical to TRBD1. The CDR3 covers 14 residues. Germline V lookup: CDR1 LNHDA, CDR2 SQIVND (reference sequence). V trimming: 8 bases; J trimming: 1 base; junction bases outside the gene matches: 8. This chain's CDR3 is CASGPLTGSYEQYF. The CDR3 nucleotides read TGTGCCAGTGGTCCTTTGACAGGGTCCTACGAGCAGTACTTC.

This clone was seen a few times. The chain employs TRBV7-2 and TRBJ2-3; the D gene is possibly TRBD1 (6 bases). CDR1 is SGHTA and CDR2 is FQGNSA in the germline V gene. Deletions cut 5 bases from V and 1 base from J, with 13 bases between. The CDR3 has 15 residues. CDR3 sequence reads: CASSPQGWGTDTQYF. In nucleotides, the CDR3 is TGTGCCAGCAGCCCACAGGGATGGGGCACAGATACGCAGTATTTT.

This chain uses TRBV7-9 with TRBJ2-7, with 9 bases aligning to TRBD2. In germline, CDR1 is SEHNR, CDR2 FQNEAQ (reference sequence). This CDR3 is built from 15 residues. With 5 bases clipped from V and 4 bases from J, the junction kept 9 bases outside the gene matches. The CDR3 here is CASSPRESGRYEQYF. The CDR3 DNA reads as TGTGCCAGCAGCCCGAGGGAAAGCGGGAGGTACGAGCAGTACTTC.

The chain couples TRBV6-1 to TRBJ1-6; D gene unclear. The CDR3 sequence is 14 residues long. V dropped 7 bases and J dropped 7 bases, with 14 bases sitting between them. CDR1 and CDR2 (germline): MNHNS, SASEGT. CDR3 protein: CASIDTPGNSPLHF. CDR3 DNA: TGTGCCAGCATTGACACACCGGGGAATTCACCCCTCCACTTT.

V usage is TRBV29-1 and J usage is TRBJ1-1; D ambiguous. CDR3 length equals 12 residues. CDR1 is SQVTM, CDR2 ANQGSEA, per germline. Trimming took off 5 bases at V and 4 bases at J, with 11 bases between the two ends. The CDR3 reads CSVWPGGTEAFF. For the CDR3, the DNA is TGCAGCGTTTGGCCGGGTGGCACTGAAGCTTTCTTT.

For this clone: This specimen includes other DNA sequences encoding the same CDR3. The chain couples TRBV20-1 to TRBJ2-5; D gene unclear. CDR3 size: 11 residues. V lost 0 bases, J lost 5 bases, and 4 bases lay in between. Per germline, CDR1 DFQATT and CDR2 SNEGSKA (reference sequence). CDR3 protein: CSARDWETQYF. In DNA, the CDR3 is TGCAGTGCTAGAGACTGGGAGACCCAGTACTTC.

This chain connects TRBV5-4 to TRBJ1-6; D is perhaps TRBD1 (5 bases). The CDR3 totals 15 residues. The ends were cut back, 0 bases at V and 10 bases at J, with 14 bases in the middle. From germline, CDR1 is SGHNT and CDR2 YYREEE (reference sequence). This chain's CDR3 is CASSLDPGPESPLHF. The DNA of the CDR3 is TGTGCCAGCAGCTTGGATCCGGGGCCGGAATCACCCCTCCACTTT.